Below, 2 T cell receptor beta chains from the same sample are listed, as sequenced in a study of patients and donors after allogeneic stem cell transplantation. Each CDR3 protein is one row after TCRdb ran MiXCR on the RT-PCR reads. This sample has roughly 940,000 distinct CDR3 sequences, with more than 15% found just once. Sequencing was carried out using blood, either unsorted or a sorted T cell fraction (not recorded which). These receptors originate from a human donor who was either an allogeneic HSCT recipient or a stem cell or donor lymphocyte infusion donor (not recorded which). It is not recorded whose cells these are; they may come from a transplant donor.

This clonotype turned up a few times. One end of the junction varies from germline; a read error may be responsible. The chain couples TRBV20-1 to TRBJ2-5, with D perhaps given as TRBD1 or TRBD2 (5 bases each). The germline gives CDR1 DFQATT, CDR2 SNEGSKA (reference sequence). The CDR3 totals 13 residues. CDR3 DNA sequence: TGCAGTGCTAGGGGGGTCAAACAAGAGTCCCAGTACTTC. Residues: CSARGVKQESQYF.

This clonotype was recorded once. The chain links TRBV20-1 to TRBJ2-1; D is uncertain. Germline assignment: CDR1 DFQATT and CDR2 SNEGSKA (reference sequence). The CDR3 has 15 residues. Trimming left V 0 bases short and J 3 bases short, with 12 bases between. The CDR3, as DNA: TGCAGTGCTAGAGATGGCGGCCGAATCTACAATGAGCAGTTCTTC. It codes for CSARDGGRIYNEQFF.